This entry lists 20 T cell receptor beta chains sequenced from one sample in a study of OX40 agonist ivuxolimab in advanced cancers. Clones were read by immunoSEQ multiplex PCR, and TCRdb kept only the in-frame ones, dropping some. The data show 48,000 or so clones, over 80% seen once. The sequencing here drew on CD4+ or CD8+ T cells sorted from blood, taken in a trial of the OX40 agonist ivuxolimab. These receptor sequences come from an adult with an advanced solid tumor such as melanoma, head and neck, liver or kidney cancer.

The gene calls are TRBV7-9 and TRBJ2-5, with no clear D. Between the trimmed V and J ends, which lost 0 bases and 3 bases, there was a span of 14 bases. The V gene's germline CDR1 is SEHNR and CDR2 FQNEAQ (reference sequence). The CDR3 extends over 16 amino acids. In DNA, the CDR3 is TGTGCCAGCAGCTTAGCGTTGGTTCAGGCCAAAGAGACCCAGTACTTC. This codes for CASSLALVQAKETQYF.

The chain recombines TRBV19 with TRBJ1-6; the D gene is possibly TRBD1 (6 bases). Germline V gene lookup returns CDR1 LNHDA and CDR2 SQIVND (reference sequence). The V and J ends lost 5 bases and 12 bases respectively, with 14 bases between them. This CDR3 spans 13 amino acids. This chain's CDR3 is CASSPRQERPLHF. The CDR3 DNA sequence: TGTGCCAGTAGTCCAAGACAGGAAAGACCCCTCCACTTT. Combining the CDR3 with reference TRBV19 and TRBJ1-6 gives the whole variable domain DGGITQSPKYLFRKEGQNVTLSCEQNLNHDAMYWYRQDPGQGLRLIYYSQIVNDFQKGDIAEGYSVSREKKESFPLTVTSAQKNPTAFYLCASSPRQERPLHFGNGTRLTVT.

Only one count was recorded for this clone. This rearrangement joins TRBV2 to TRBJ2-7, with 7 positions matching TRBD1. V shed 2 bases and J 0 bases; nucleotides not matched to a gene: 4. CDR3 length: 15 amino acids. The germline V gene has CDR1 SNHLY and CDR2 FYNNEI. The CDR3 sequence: CASSERTGSSYEQYF. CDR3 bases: TGTGCCAGCAGTGAAAGGACAGGTAGCTCCTACGAGCAGTACTTC.

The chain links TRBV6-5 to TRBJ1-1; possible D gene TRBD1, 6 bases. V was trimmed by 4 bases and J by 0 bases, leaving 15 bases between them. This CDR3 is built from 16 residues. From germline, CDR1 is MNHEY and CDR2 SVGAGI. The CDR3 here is CASSSTGAGVNTEAFF. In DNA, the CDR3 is TGTGCCAGCAGTTCCACCGGCGCAGGGGTGAACACTGAAGCTTTCTTT.

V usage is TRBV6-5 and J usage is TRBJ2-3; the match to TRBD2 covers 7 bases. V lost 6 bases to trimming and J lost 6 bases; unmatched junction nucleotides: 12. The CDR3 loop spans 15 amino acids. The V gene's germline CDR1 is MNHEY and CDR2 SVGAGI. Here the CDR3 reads CASSPRGGVVDTQYF. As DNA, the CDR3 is TGTGCCAGCAGCCCCCGGGGAGGGGTGGTGGATACGCAGTATTTT.

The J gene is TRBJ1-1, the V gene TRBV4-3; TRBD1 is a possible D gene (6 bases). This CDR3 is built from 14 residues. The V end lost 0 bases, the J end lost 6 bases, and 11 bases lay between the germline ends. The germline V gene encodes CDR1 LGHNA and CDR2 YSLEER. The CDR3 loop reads CASSQDWGQAEAFF. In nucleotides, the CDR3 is TGCGCCAGCAGCCAAGACTGGGGGCAAGCTGAAGCTTTCTTT.

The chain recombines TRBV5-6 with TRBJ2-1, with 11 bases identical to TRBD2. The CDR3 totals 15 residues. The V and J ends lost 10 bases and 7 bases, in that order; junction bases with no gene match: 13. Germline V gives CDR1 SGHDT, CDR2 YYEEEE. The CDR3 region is CAAQYLAGGENEQFF. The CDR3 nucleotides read TGTGCCGCCCAGTATCTAGCGGGGGGCGAAAATGAGCAGTTCTTC.

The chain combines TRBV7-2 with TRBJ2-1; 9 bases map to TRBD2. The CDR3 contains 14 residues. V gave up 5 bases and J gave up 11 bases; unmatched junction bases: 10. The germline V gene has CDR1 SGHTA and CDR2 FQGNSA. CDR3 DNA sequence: TGTGCCAGCAGCCCTAGGGATAGCGGGGGCAAGCAGTTCTTC. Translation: CASSPRDSGGKQFF.

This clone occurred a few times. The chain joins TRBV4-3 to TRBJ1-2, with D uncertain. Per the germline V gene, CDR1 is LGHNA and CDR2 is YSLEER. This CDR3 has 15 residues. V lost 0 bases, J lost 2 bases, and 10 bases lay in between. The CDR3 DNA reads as TGCGCCAGCAGCCAAGATCAAGGGAGCAACTATGGCTACACCTTC. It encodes CASSQDQGSNYGYTF.

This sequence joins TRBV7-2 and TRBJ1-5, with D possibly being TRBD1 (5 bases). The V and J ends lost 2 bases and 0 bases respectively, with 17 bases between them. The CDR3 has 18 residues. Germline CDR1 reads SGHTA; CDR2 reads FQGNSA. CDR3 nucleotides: TGTGCCAGCAGCTTATGGGGACGAGGGGTCTATAGCAATCAGCCCCAGCATTTT. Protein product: CASSLWGRGVYSNQPQHF.

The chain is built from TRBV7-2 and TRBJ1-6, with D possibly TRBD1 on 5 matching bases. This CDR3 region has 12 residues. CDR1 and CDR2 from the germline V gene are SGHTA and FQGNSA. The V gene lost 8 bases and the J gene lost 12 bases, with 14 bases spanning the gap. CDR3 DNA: TGTGCCAGCGCAAAGTCGGGGGGACCCCTCCACTTT. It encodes CASAKSGGPLHF.

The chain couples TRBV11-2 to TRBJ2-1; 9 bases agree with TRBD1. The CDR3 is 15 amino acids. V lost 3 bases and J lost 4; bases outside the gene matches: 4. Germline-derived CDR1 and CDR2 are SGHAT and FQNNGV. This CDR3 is CASSFGTGIYNEQFF. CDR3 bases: TGTGCCAGCAGCTTCGGGACAGGGATTTACAATGAGCAGTTCTTC.

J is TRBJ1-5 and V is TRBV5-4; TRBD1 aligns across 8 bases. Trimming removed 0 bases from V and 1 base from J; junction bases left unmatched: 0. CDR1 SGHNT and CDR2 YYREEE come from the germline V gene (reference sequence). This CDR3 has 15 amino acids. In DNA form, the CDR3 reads TGTGCCAGCAGCTTGGGACAGGGGAGCAATCAGCCCCAGCATTTT. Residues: CASSLGQGSNQPQHF.

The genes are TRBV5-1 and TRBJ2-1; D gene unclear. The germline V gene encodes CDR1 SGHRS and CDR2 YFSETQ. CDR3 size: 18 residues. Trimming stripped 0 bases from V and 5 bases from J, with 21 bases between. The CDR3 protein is CASSLGHGMGNLNNEQFF. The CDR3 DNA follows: TGCGCCAGCAGCTTGGGCCATGGGATGGGCAATCTTAACAATGAGCAGTTCTTC.

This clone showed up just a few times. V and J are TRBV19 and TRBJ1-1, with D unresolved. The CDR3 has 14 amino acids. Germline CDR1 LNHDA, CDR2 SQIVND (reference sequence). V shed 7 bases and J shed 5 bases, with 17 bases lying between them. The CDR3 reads CASTPGYPGTEAFF. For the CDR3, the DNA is TGTGCCAGTACTCCGGGGTACCCGGGAACTGAAGCTTTCTTT.

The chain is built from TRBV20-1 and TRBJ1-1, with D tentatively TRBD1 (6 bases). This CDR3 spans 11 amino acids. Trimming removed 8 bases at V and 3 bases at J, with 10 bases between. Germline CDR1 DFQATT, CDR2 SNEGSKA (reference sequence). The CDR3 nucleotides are TGCAGTTCTGAGGGGGACACTGAAGCTTTCTTT. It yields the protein CSSEGDTEAFF.

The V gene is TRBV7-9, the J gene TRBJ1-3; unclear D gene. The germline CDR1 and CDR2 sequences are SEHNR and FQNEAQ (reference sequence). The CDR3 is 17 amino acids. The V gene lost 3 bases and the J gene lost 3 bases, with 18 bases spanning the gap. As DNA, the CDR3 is TGTGCCAGCAGCTTTATTGGGGTACAGAAAGGTGGAAACACCATATATTTT. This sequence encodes CASSFIGVQKGGNTIYF.

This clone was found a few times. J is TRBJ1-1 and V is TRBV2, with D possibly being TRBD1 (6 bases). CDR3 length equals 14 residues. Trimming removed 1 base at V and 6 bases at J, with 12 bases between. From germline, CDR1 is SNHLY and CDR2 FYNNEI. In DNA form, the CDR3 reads TGTGCCAGCAGTGAAGGGGACAAAAGGTCTGAAGCTTTCTTT. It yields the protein CASSEGDKRSEAFF.

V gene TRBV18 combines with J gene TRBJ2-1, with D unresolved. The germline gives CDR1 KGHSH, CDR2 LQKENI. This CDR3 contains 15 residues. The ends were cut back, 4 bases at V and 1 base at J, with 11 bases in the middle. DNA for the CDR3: TGTGCCAGCTCACGCAGACAAGGGTCCTACAATGAGCAGTTCTTC. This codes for CASSRRQGSYNEQFF.

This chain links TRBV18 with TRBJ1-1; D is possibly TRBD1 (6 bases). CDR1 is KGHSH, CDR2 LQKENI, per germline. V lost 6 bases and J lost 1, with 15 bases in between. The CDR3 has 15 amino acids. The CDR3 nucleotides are TGTGCCAGCTCGCGTAACAGGGAGCCGAACACTGAAGCTTTCTTT. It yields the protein CASSRNREPNTEAFF.